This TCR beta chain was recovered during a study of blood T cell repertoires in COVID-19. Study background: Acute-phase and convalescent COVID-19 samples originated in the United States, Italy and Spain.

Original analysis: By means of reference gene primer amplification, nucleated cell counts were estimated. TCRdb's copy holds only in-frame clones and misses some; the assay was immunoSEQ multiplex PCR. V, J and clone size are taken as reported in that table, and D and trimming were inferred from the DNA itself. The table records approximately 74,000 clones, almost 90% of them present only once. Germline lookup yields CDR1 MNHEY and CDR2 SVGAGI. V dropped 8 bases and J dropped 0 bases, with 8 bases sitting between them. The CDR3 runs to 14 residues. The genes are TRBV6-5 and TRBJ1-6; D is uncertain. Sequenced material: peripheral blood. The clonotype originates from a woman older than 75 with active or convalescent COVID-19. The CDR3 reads CASRRSSYNSPLHF. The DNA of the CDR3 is TGTGCCAGCCGACGGAGCTCCTATAATTCACCCCTCCACTTT.